This T cell receptor beta chain is from a study of shared clonotypes between healthy human individuals. CD45RO-negative, CCR7-selected cells formed the naive CD8 fraction, which excluded terminally differentiated effector memory CD45RA+ cells. This clone was observed a single time. The CDR3 is 15 amino acids. The V and J ends lost 4 bases and 4 bases, in that order; junction bases with no gene match: 7. CDR1 GTSNPN and CDR2 SVGIG come from the germline V gene (reference sequence). Method: immunoSEQ multiplex PCR; TCRdb's copy keeps in-frame clones and lacks some. The repertoire holds around 2,000,000 clones, with roughly 95% as singletons.

The rearrangement uses TRBV30 and TRBJ2-1, with 10 bases matching TRBD1. The TCR sequence derives from a young man in good health. The material sequenced was naive CD8+ T cells sorted from blood. This CDR3 is CAWIRGQGIYNEQFF. CDR3 nucleotide sequence: TGTGCCTGGATAAGGGGACAGGGGATATACAATGAGCAGTTCTTC.